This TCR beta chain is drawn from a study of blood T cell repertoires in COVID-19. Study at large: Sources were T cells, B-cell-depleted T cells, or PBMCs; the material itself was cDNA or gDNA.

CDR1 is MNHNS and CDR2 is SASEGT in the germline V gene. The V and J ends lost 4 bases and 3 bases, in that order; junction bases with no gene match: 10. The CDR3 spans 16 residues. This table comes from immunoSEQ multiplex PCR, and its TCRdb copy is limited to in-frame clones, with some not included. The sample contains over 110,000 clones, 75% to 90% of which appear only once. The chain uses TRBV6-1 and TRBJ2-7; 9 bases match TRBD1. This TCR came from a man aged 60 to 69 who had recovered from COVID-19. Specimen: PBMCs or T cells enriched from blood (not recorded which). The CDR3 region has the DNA TGTGCCAGCAGTGGGACCGGGACAGGGCTTAACTACGAGCAGTACTTC. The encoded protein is CASSGTGTGLNYEQYF.